A selection of T cell receptor beta chains follows, all from one sample in a study of identical twins. In TCRdb, the 5' RACE reads were re-called with MiXCR into one record per CDR3 protein. The sample shows hundreds of thousands of distinct CDR3 sequences, 24% of them seen only once. These sequences were also reported in another study, on T cells expressing NK-cell markers.

Sequencing was done on a sample of CD4+ T cells sorted from blood. These receptors came from a young woman in good health. Both conserved end residues are part of each CDR3. Each record gives: J gene, D gene, clone size, V gene, CDR3 DNA, CDR3 protein. The D gene is left open where the match is weak. Not all rows give a size; the values are once, few, many and, for expanded clones, a class.

>TRBJ1-1|-|-|TRBV20-1
TGCAGTGCCAAGGTGGTGAACACTGAAGCTTTCTTT
CSAKVVNTEAFF
>TRBJ1-2|TRBD1|many|TRBV28
TGTGCCAGCAGCTACGGGACAGGGACAATTGGGGGCTACACCTTC
CASSYGTGTIGGYTF
>TRBJ2-1|TRBD2|-|TRBV30
TGTGCCTGGAGTAAGCGGGATGATAGTGAGCAGTTCTTC
CAWSKRDDSEQFF
>TRBJ2-1|TRBD2|few|TRBV3-1
TGTGCCAGCAGCCAAGGGGCAGCGGGGGGAGGAAATGAGCAGTTCTTC
CASSQGAAGGGNEQFF
>TRBJ2-5|-|-|TRBV29-1
TGCAGCGTAGGCCCTCAAAGAGAGACCCAGTACTTC
CSVGPQRETQYF
>TRBJ2-5|-|-|TRBV7-2
TGTGCCAGCAGCTTAGCTGGGGTCCAAGAGACCCAGTACTTC
CASSLAGVQETQYF
>TRBJ2-3|-|-|TRBV12-3/TRBV12-4
TGTGCCAGCGGAGGTTCTTATACGCAGTATTTT
CASGGSYTQYF
>TRBJ2-4|-|-|TRBV20-1
TGCAGTGCTAGTATCCCGGGGGCCCTGGGGAACATTCAGTACTTC
CSASIPGALGNIQYF
>TRBJ1-2|TRBD1|-|TRBV20-1
TGCAGTGCTACCCGAGCAGGGGGCATGAGATATTATGGCTACACCTTC
CSATRAGGMRYYGYTF
>TRBJ2-1|TRBD1|-|TRBV29-1
TGCAGCGTAGACCGGACAGGGGACTACAATGAGCAGTTCTTC
CSVDRTGDYNEQFF
>TRBJ1-2|TRBD1|-|TRBV3-1
TGTGCCAGCAGCCAAGGACTCGGGACAGCGTATGGCTACACCTTC
CASSQGLGTAYGYTF
>TRBJ2-7|-|once|TRBV7-2
TGTGCCAGCAGCTTAAATGATGGACCCCAGTACTTC
CASSLNDGPQYF
>TRBJ2-3|-|few|TRBV5-1
TGCGCCAGTAGAGTCAACGGACAGAGCACAGATACGCAGTATTTT
CASRVNGQSTDTQYF
>TRBJ2-1|TRBD1|-|TRBV28
TGTGCCAGCAGGTCGCCAGGGGGTTCTCGGGAGCAGTTCTTC
CASRSPGGSREQFF
>TRBJ1-1|-|many|TRBV12-3/TRBV12-4
TGTGCCAGCAGTTTAATGGGGAACACTGAAGCTTTCTTT
CASSLMGNTEAFF
>TRBJ1-1|TRBD1|few|TRBV18
TGTGCCAGCTCACCACCCGACAGGGCTGAAGCTTTCTTT
CASSPPDRAEAFF
>TRBJ2-4|-|few|TRBV29-1
TGCAGCGTTGAAGACCAGGGGAAAAACATTCAGTACTTC
CSVEDQGKNIQYF
>TRBJ2-5|-|-|TRBV7-6
TGTGCCAGCAGGCCGAGGACAGGGAGGGGGGAGACCCAGTACTTC
CASRPRTGRGETQYF
>TRBJ1-4|-|few|TRBV6-5
TGTGCCAGCAGTTTGCGGACGGAGAGGAATGAAAAACTGTTTTTT
CASSLRTERNEKLFF
>TRBJ2-1|TRBD1|few|TRBV10-1
TGCGCCACCGATTCGGGACAGGGGGCGGGTGAGCAGTTCTTC
CATDSGQGAGEQFF
>TRBJ2-1|-|-|TRBV9
TGTGCCAGCAGCGTAGACAGCCCAGTGAATGAGCAGTTCTTC
CASSVDSPVNEQFF
>TRBJ2-7|TRBD2|few|TRBV12-3/TRBV12-4
TGTGCCAGCAGTGCCGGGACTAGCGACGAGCAGTACTTC
CASSAGTSDEQYF
>TRBJ2-5|-|-|TRBV5-1
TGCGCCAGCAGCCCACCGGACTTCCAAGAGACCCAGTACTTC
CASSPPDFQETQYF
>TRBJ1-1|-|few|TRBV6-5
TGTGCCAGCAGTTACTTGGCGGGTGCCGTCGAAGCTTTCTTT
CASSYLAGAVEAFF
>TRBJ2-2|-|-|TRBV20-1
TGCAGTGCCCGGGTACCAGCCGGGGAGCTGTTTTTT
CSARVPAGELFF
>TRBJ2-3|-|few|TRBV10-3
TGTGCCATCGGGACTTACACAGATACGCAGTATTTT
CAIGTYTDTQYF
>TRBJ2-5|-|few|TRBV20-1
TGCAGTGCTAGATCGGGTTTGGGGGGACCGTACCAAGAGACCCAGTACTTC
CSARSGLGGPYQETQYF
>TRBJ2-5|TRBD1|few|TRBV12-3/TRBV12-4
TGTGCCAGCAGCCCAGGGTCCGCGACAGGGGGCAAGACCCAGTACTTC
CASSPGSATGGKTQYF
>TRBJ2-2|-|few|TRBV12-3/TRBV12-4
TGTGCCAGCAGTATAAGGGTGACCGGGGAGCTGTTTTTT
CASSIRVTGELFF
>TRBJ1-1|-|few|TRBV29-1
TGCAGCGTTGACAGGGTACGGAACACTGAAGCTTTCTTT
CSVDRVRNTEAFF
>TRBJ1-3|-|-|TRBV9
TGTGCCAGCAGCGTAACAGGGACTATCTCTGGAAACACCATATATTTT
CASSVTGTISGNTIYF
>TRBJ2-1|TRBD2|-|TRBV9
TGTGCCAGCAGCCCAGGCGGTGGGAGCGGGGGGAGGAATGAGCAGTTCTTC
CASSPGGGSGGRNEQFF
>TRBJ2-1|TRBD2|-|TRBV6-1
TGTGCCAGCAGCGCTCAACTAGCGGGAGGTGGCAATGAGCAGTTCTTC
CASSAQLAGGGNEQFF
>TRBJ1-1|-|few|TRBV29-1
TGCAGCGTGACCGGGCTCGCGGCGACTGAAGCTTTCTTT
CSVTGLAATEAFF
>TRBJ2-7|TRBD2|-|TRBV5-6
TGTGCCAGCAGCGGCCCCATACTACTAGCGGGAGTTGAGCAGTACTTC
CASSGPILLAGVEQYF
>TRBJ2-1|-|-|TRBV5-6
TGTGCCAGCAGCAGAAGGGGGGAGAGGGAGTTCTTC
CASSRRGEREFF
>TRBJ1-1|-|-|TRBV7-2
TGTGCCAGCAGCTCGGGAAAACTTGAAGCTTTCTTT
CASSSGKLEAFF
>TRBJ2-5|-|few|TRBV29-1
TGCAGCGGGGACGCCGGGTCCCAAGAGACCCAGTACTTC
CSGDAGSQETQYF
>TRBJ2-7|-|-|TRBV7-9
TGTGCCAGCAGCTCTCCATCCGTTGGGTCCTGGGACGAGCAGTACTTC
CASSSPSVGSWDEQYF